Below are 30 T cell receptor beta chains sequenced from a single sample in a study of cytomegalovirus exposure and HLA in healthy donors. Primers for the PCR totalled 60 Vbeta and 13 Jbeta. Measured with immunoSEQ multiplex PCR; TCRdb has only the in-frame clones, and not every one. The profile shows roughly 99,000 clones, over 60% of them singletons. Sequencing was done on a sample of PBMCs. These receptors all stem from a male donor in good health and CMV-seronegative.

This chain joins TRBV5-1 and TRBJ2-3; TRBD2 aligns across 10 bases. CDR1 SGHRS and CDR2 YFSETQ come from the germline V gene. The ends lost 0 bases at V and 6 bases at J; junction bases unmatched: 7. There are 16 residues in the CDR3. CDR3 protein: CASSLGLAGPSDTQYF. The CDR3 DNA reads as TGCGCCAGCAGCTTGGGACTAGCGGGTCCCAGCGATACGCAGTATTTT.

The genes are TRBV28 and TRBJ1-5, with D perhaps TRBD1 (5 bases). Germline CDR1 and CDR2: MDHEN and SYDVKM. The V and J ends lost 5 bases and 0 bases respectively, with 8 bases between them. The CDR3 length is 14 residues. The CDR3 protein is CASSGAYSNQPQHF. The CDR3 DNA follows: TGTGCCAGCAGTGGGGCTTATAGCAATCAGCCCCAGCATTTT.

This clone turned up a few times. The chain links TRBV11-2 to TRBJ2-7; no clear D. There are 15 residues in the CDR3. Germline V gene data show CDR1 as SGHAT and CDR2 as FQNNGV. Trimming took 5 bases from V and 2 from J, leaving 16 bases between them. The CDR3, as DNA: TGTGCCAGCAGCCCTACCTGGCCGGGTGCCTACGAGCAGTACTTC. It encodes CASSPTWPGAYEQYF.

The chain has TRBV5-1 and TRBJ2-3; TRBD2 agrees at 8 bases. Germline V lookup: CDR1 SGHRS, CDR2 YFSETQ. The CDR3 loop spans 15 amino acids. V was clipped by 3 bases and J by 4 bases; unmatched bases: 7. This CDR3 reads CASSSSGGPADTQYF. As DNA, the CDR3 is TGCGCCAGCAGCTCCTCGGGAGGGCCGGCAGATACGCAGTATTTT.

The chain has TRBV29-1 and TRBJ1-1; D not certain. The CDR3 sequence is 14 residues long. Germline V gene data show CDR1 as SQVTM and CDR2 as ANQGSEA. With 3 bases removed from V and 1 base from J, the gap between germline ends came to 12 bases. The CDR3, as DNA: TGCAGCGTTGACGGCCCAGACAAGAACACTGAAGCTTTCTTT. Its translation is CSVDGPDKNTEAFF.

V and J are TRBV30 and TRBJ2-2, with D tentatively TRBD2 (6 bases). The CDR3 contains 15 residues. The V gene lost 4 bases and the J gene lost 3 bases, with 15 bases spanning the gap. Germline V gene lookup returns CDR1 GTSNPN and CDR2 SVGIG (reference sequence). Here the CDR3 reads CAWTFGGGYTGELFF. The CDR3 DNA reads TGTGCCTGGACCTTTGGCGGAGGGTACACCGGGGAGCTGTTTTTT.

This clone was detected a few times. The V call is TRBV11-2, the J call TRBJ2-4; TRBD2 matches 8 bases. The CDR3 contains 17 residues. The V and J ends lost 5 bases and 2 bases, in that order; junction bases with no gene match: 11. The germline V gene has CDR1 SGHAT and CDR2 FQNNGV. DNA for the CDR3: TGTGCCAGCAGCGAAGGGTTGTTAGCGGGACCCAAAAACATTCAGTACTTC. This translates into CASSEGLLAGPKNIQYF.

The rearrangement joins TRBV25-1 to TRBJ1-4; 8 bases align to TRBD1. The CDR3 length is 13 residues. V lost 7 bases, J lost 7 bases, and 5 bases stayed unmatched. The germline gives CDR1 MGHDK, CDR2 SYGVNS. Here the CDR3 reads CASNQGAVEKLFF. DNA of the CDR3: TGTGCCAGCAATCAGGGGGCAGTTGAAAAACTGTTTTTT. The full variable domain, completed using reference TRBV25-1 and TRBJ1-4, is EADIYQTPRYLVIGTGKKITLECSQTMGHDKMYWYQQDPGMELHLIHYSYGVNSTEKGDLSSESTVSRIRTEHFPLTLESARPSHTSQYLCASNQGAVEKLFFGSGTQLSVL.

The V and J genes are TRBV6-4 and TRBJ1-2; a possible D gene is TRBD1 (5 bases). From germline, CDR1 is MRHNA and CDR2 SNTAGT. The CDR3 consists of 14 residues. V lost 8 bases and J lost 7, with 20 bases in between. CDR3 in amino acids: CASRTDWGVGGYTF. The CDR3 DNA reads as TGTGCCAGCCGGACGGACTGGGGGGTAGGTGGCTACACCTTC.

This clone was seen more than once but under ten times. The chain combines TRBV15 with TRBJ2-1, with unresolved D. Germline CDR1 reads LNHNV; CDR2 reads YYDKDF (reference sequence). The CDR3 is made up of 13 amino acids. V dropped 9 bases and J dropped 5 bases, with 14 bases sitting between them. CDR3 sequence: CATADDRDNEQFF. Here the CDR3 DNA reads TGTGCCACTGCCGACGACCGGGACAATGAGCAGTTCTTC.

The rearrangement uses TRBV27 and TRBJ2-7; the match to TRBD1 covers 9 bases. After removal of 8 bases from V and 12 bases from J, the junction contained 17 bases not matched to a gene. This CDR3 comprises 14 residues. Germline CDR1 and CDR2: MNHEY and SMNVEV (reference sequence). For the CDR3, the DNA is TGTGCCAGCGGCGAATCGGACAGGGGAACCAGACGGTACTTC. It codes for CASGESDRGTRRYF.

This chain uses TRBV7-9 with TRBJ2-3; 7 bases fit TRBD2. The V gene's germline CDR1 is SEHNR and CDR2 FQNEAQ (reference sequence). CDR3 length equals 15 residues. Trimming cost V 8 bases and J 1 base; bases outside gene matches: 9. The CDR3: CASGPLSGGTDTQYF. CDR3 in DNA: TGTGCCAGCGGTCCACTCAGCGGGGGCACAGATACGCAGTATTTT.

The chain has TRBV5-4 and TRBJ2-1; 8 nucleotides line up with TRBD2. The CDR3 contains 16 residues. V gave up 0 bases and J gave up 5 bases; unmatched junction bases: 7. CDR1 and CDR2 from the germline V gene are SGHNT and YYREEE (reference sequence). CDR3 nucleotide sequence: TGTGCCAGCAGCTTGGTTTTCGGGAGGGGTGACAATGAGCAGTTCTTC. Amino acid sequence: CASSLVFGRGDNEQFF.

As concerns this clone: This specimen includes other DNA sequences encoding the same CDR3. V is TRBV7-9 and J is TRBJ2-7; D is undetermined. Trimming took 0 bases from V and 0 from J, leaving 6 bases between them. CDR3 size: 14 residues. Looked up from germline, CDR1 is SEHNR and CDR2 is FQNEAQ (reference sequence). The CDR3, as DNA: TGTGCCAGCAGCTTAGCGGTAGCCTCCTACGAGCAGTACTTC. As protein: CASSLAVASYEQYF.

In its sample, this clone was seen once. The chain combines TRBV14 with TRBJ1-2, with D unresolved. The CDR3 consists of 14 residues. Between the trimmed V and J ends, which lost 3 bases and 4 bases, there was a span of 12 bases. Germline V gives CDR1 SGHDN, CDR2 FVKESK. Here the CDR3 reads CASSQGNGVYGYTF. CDR3 DNA: TGTGCCAGCAGCCAGGGGAACGGGGTCTATGGCTACACCTTC.

CDR3 DNA sequence: TGCGCCAGCAGCCAAGTCCCGGGACAGGGGTACCTCTCCTACGAGCAGTACTTC. This gives the protein CASSQVPGQGYLSYEQYF. This chain links TRBV4-1 with TRBJ2-7; 10 bases match TRBD1. After removal of 1 base from V and 0 bases from J, the junction contained 9 bases not matched to a gene. The CDR3 length is 18 residues. Germline CDR1 reads MGHRA; CDR2 reads YSYEKL.

This chain uses TRBV12-5 with TRBJ1-4; D is perhaps TRBD1 (5 bases). This CDR3 has 13 residues. Germline V gene data show CDR1 as LGHNT and CDR2 as FRNRAP. The V end was cut by 9 bases, the J end by 8 bases, with 16 bases between. CDR3 sequence: CAREYRGREKLFF. Here the CDR3 DNA reads TGTGCTAGGGAATACCGGGGGAGGGAAAAACTGTTTTTT.

This chain uses TRBV5-1 with TRBJ2-1; TRBD2 matches at 11 bases. The junction had 9 bases not matched to a gene; V was cut back by 5 bases and J by 5 bases. The CDR3 covers 16 residues. CDR1 and CDR2 (germline): SGHRS, YFSETQ. The CDR3 spells CASSLIAGGPNNEQFF. CDR3 nucleotide sequence: TGCGCCAGCAGTTTAATAGCGGGAGGGCCTAACAATGAGCAGTTCTTC.

The V and J genes are TRBV7-8 and TRBJ2-1; D is possibly TRBD2 (6 bases). This CDR3 contains 14 residues. The V and J ends lost 5 bases and 9 bases respectively, with 17 bases between them. Germline CDR1 SGHVS, CDR2 FQNEAQ. CDR3 bases: TGTGCCAGCAGCCCTCGCGGGGAGTCTGGTGAGCAGTTCTTC. Translated: CASSPRGESGEQFF.

The CDR3 protein is CASSPGQPLNTEAFF. The CDR3 nucleotides are TGTGCCAGCTCACCTGGACAGCCCTTGAACACTGAAGCTTTCTTT. The rearrangement uses TRBV18 and TRBJ1-1, with D tentatively TRBD1 (6 bases). CDR1 is KGHSH, CDR2 LQKENI, per germline. V gave up 3 bases and J gave up 0 bases, with 11 bases separating them. The CDR3 covers 15 residues.

The chain is built from TRBV28 and TRBJ2-7; no reliable D call. The V gene's germline CDR1 is MDHEN and CDR2 SYDVKM. There are 14 residues in the CDR3. Trimming pared 4 bases from V and 2 bases from J, leaving 12 bases between. The CDR3 protein is CASSSIAAPYEQYF. CDR3 nucleotides: TGTGCCAGCAGTTCAATTGCGGCCCCCTACGAGCAGTACTTC.

The chain is built from TRBV28 and TRBJ2-1; TRBD2 matches 8 bases. This CDR3 is 16 amino acids long. The V and J ends lost 3 bases and 6 bases, in that order; junction bases with no gene match: 10. Germline CDR1 MDHEN, CDR2 SYDVKM. This chain's CDR3 is CASSLNLAGFSNEQFF. The CDR3 DNA sequence: TGTGCCAGCAGTTTGAATTTAGCGGGATTTTCCAATGAGCAGTTCTTC.

V is TRBV6-5 and J is TRBJ2-2; TRBD1 might be the D (6 bases). The ends were cut back, 6 bases at V and 7 bases at J, with 15 bases in the middle. CDR1 is MNHEY and CDR2 is SVGAGI in the germline V gene. This CDR3 is 14 amino acids long. The DNA for the CDR3 is TGTGCCAGCAGCTCCACCGGGACACTCGGGGAGCTGTTTTTT. Amino acids: CASSSTGTLGELFF.

The V gene is TRBV18, the J gene TRBJ2-5, with 8 bases aligning to TRBD2. Germline V lookup: CDR1 KGHSH, CDR2 LQKENI. V lost 6 bases and J lost 1; bases outside the gene matches: 7. CDR3 size: 15 residues. The CDR3 loop is CASSRVAGSQETQYF. DNA for the CDR3: TGTGCCAGCTCGAGGGTAGCGGGATCCCAAGAGACCCAGTACTTC.

This clone was seen once. The V gene is TRBV7-5, the J gene TRBJ2-7; TRBD1 is the table's D call and was not checked against the DNA. TRBV7-5 is a documented pseudogene. The CDR3 has 14 residues. In nucleotides, the CDR3 is TGTGTCAGAAGCCAGGACAGGGGGCTCTACGAGCAGTACTTC. Translating it yields CVRSQDRGLYEQYF.

This clone was picked up one time. This rearrangement joins TRBV7-9 to TRBJ2-2; TRBD2 aligns across 12 bases. Germline trimming cut 5 bases from V and 5 bases from J; bases unmatched to any gene: 3. CDR1 SEHNR and CDR2 FQNEAQ come from the germline V gene (reference sequence). The CDR3 totals 15 residues. The CDR3 region is CASSPGTSGTGELFF. The CDR3 DNA reads as TGTGCCAGCAGCCCCGGGACTAGCGGGACCGGGGAGCTGTTTTTT. The whole variable domain, filled in from reference TRBV7-9 and TRBJ2-2, reads DTGVSQNPRHKITKRGQNVTFRCDPISEHNRLYWYRQTLGQGPEFLTYFQNEAQLEKSRLLSDRFSAERPKGSFSTLEIQRTEQGDSAMYLCASSPGTSGTGELFFGEGSRLTVL.

The chain is built from TRBV13 and TRBJ2-4; D is perhaps TRBD2 (5 bases). The length of the CDR3 is 13 residues. V was trimmed by 5 bases and J by 9 bases, leaving 14 bases between them. CDR1 is PRHDT, CDR2 FYEKMQ, per germline (reference sequence). In DNA, the CDR3 is TGTGCCAGCAGCATCGAGGGAGAAGTCATTCAGTACTTC. Its protein is CASSIEGEVIQYF.

The rearrangement uses TRBV5-1 and TRBJ1-1, with D possibly being TRBD1 (6 bases). The CDR3 loop spans 14 amino acids. CDR1 SGHRS and CDR2 YFSETQ come from the germline V gene. Trimming took off 7 bases at V and 1 base at J, with 14 bases between the two ends. The CDR3 reads CASGGGGTNTEAFF. The CDR3 DNA follows: TGCGCCAGCGGGGGCGGGGGCACGAACACTGAAGCTTTCTTT.

The chain has TRBV7-2 and TRBJ2-5, with TRBD1 matching over 10 bases. V lost 5 bases and J lost 1; bases outside the gene matches: 7. CDR3 size: 16 residues. CDR1 and CDR2 (germline): SGHTA, FQGNSA. In DNA, the CDR3 is TGTGCCAGCAGCCGTCCTAGGACAGGGGGCCAAGAGACCCAGTACTTC. Protein product: CASSRPRTGGQETQYF.

The rearrangement uses TRBV10-3 and TRBJ2-1, with D tentatively TRBD2 (5 bases). V was clipped by 6 bases and J by 4 bases, with 10 bases between them. The length of the CDR3 is 13 residues. Germline assignment: CDR1 ENHRY and CDR2 SYGVKD. The CDR3 is CAISAGVYNEQFF. In DNA, the CDR3 is TGTGCCATCAGCGCCGGGGTATACAATGAGCAGTTCTTC.